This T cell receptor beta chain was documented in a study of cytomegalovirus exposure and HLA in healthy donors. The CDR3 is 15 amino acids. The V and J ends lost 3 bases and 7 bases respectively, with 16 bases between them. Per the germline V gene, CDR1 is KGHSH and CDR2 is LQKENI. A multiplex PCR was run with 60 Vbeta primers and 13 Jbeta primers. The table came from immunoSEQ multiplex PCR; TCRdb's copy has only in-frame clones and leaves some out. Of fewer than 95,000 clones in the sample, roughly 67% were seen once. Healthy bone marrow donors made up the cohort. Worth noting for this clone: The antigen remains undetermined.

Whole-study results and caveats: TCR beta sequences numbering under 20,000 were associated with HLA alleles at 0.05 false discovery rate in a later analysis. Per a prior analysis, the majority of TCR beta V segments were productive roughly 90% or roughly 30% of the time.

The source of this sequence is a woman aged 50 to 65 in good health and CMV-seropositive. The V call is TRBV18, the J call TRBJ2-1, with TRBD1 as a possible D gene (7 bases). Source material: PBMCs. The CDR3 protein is CASSPPGLTGNEQFF. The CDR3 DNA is TGTGCCAGCTCACCCCCGGGACTGACAGGGAATGAGCAGTTCTTC. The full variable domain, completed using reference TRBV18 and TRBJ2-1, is NAGVMQNPRHLVRRRGQEARLRCSPMKGHSHVYWYRQLPEEGLKFMVYLQKENIIDESGMPKERFSAEFPKEGPSILRIQQVVRGDSAAYFCASSPPGLTGNEQFFGPGTRLTVL.